This T cell receptor (beta chain) was identified in a study of cytomegalovirus exposure and HLA in healthy donors. Regarding the study as a whole: The study put 150 to 200 TCR beta chains on its list as cytomegalovirus-associated. Highly shared sequence variants in one cluster were likely a sequencing artifact.

The donors were healthy bone marrow donors. Notes on this clone: Its specificity is unknown.

After removal of 6 bases from V and 6 bases from J, the junction contained 5 bases not matched to a gene. Germline CDR1 reads KGHSH; CDR2 reads LQKENI. The CDR3 loop spans 13 amino acids. Use of 60 Vbeta and 13 Jbeta primers characterized the PCR. Per the original data handling: An analysis performed later counted roughly 79 million unique TCR beta chains (roughly 9.9 million of them shared). The assay was immunoSEQ multiplex PCR, and TCRdb's table has in-frame clones only and misses some. V and J calls and clone size follow that table, whereas D and trimming were derived from the DNA. Found here are roughly 140,000 clones, approximately 80% of them singletons; the top ten hold about 2.5%.

Sequenced input: PBMCs. The receptor was derived from a woman aged 18-29 years in good health and CMV-seropositive. The chain links TRBV18 to TRBJ1-3; 7 bases map to TRBD1. CDR3: CASSLGQSNTIYF. In nucleotides, the CDR3 is TGTGCCAGCTCCTTGGGACAGTCAAACACCATATATTTT.